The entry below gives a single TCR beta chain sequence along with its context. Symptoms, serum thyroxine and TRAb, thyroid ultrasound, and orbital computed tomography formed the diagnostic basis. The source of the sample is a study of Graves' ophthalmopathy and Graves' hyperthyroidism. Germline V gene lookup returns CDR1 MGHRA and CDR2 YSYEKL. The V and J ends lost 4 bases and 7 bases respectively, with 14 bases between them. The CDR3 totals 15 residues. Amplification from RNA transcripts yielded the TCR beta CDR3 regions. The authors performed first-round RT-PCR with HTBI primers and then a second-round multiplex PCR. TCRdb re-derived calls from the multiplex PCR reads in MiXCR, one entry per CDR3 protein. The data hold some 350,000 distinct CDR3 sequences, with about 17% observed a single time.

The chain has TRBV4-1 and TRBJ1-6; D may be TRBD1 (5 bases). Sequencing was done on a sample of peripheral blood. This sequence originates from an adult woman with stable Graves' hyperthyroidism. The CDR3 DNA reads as TGCGCCAGCAGCCCGTCGGGGGAATTGAATTCACCCCTCCACTTT. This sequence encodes CASSPSGELNSPLHF.